These 23 T cell receptor beta chains originate from one sample sequenced in a study of T cells in Graves' hyperthyroidism and ophthalmopathy. It was RNA transcripts that yielded the amplified TCR beta CDR3 regions. The HTBI primer set was used in a first-round RT-PCR of the TCR CDR3. TCRdb reprocessed the multiplex PCR reads with MiXCR, giving one entry per CDR3 protein. The sample yields around 620,000 distinct CDR3 sequences, around 46% seen once. Sequenced sample: peripheral blood or thyroid tissue (not recorded which). Receptor source: an adult woman with Graves' disease, either hyperthyroidism or ophthalmopathy (not recorded which).

This clonotype was counted a few times. This chain links TRBV18 with TRBJ1-1; possibly TRBD1 for D (5 bases). The V gene lost 2 bases and the J gene lost 4 bases, with 8 bases spanning the gap. Germline V gives CDR1 KGHSH, CDR2 LQKENI. This CDR3 has 13 amino acids. CDR3 loop: CASSPLGGTEAFF. The CDR3 DNA reads TGTGCCAGCTCACCATTGGGGGGCACTGAAGCTTTCTTT.

This chain links TRBV20-1 with TRBJ1-1; 7 bases line up with TRBD1. The V segment lost 2 bases and the J segment 0 bases; nucleotides outside the gene matches: 9. There are 16 residues in the CDR3. Germline lookup yields CDR1 DFQATT and CDR2 SNEGSKA (reference sequence). CDR3 protein: CSARPTQGGLNTEAFF. CDR3 nucleotide sequence: TGCAGTGCTAGACCCACTCAAGGGGGCCTGAACACTGAAGCTTTCTTT.

This clonotype showed up many times. The chain recombines TRBV6-5 with TRBJ1-1; 10 positions agree with TRBD1. This CDR3 comprises 15 residues. V trimming: 4 bases; J trimming: 1 base; junction bases outside the gene matches: 3. Germline assignment: CDR1 MNHEY and CDR2 SVGAGI. The CDR3 is CASSSWTGGNTEAFF. In DNA, the CDR3 is TGTGCCAGCAGTTCATGGACAGGGGGGAACACTGAAGCTTTCTTT.

There are many counts of this clonotype. V and J are TRBV20-1 and TRBJ1-3; the D is unclear. The ends were cut back, 1 base at V and 2 bases at J, with 30 bases in the middle. The CDR3 spans 21 residues. Germline V CDR1 and CDR2: DFQATT, SNEGSKA (reference sequence). The CDR3 sequence: CSARVVSGTSGYTETGNTIYF. The CDR3 nucleotides are TGCAGTGCTAGAGTGGTCTCGGGCACTTCGGGATATACGGAGACTGGAAACACCATATATTTT.

This clonotype was counted ten times or more. The chain couples TRBV2 to TRBJ1-1; D unclear. This CDR3 contains 13 residues. CDR1 and CDR2 from the germline V gene are SNHLY and FYNNEI. V was cut by 6 bases and J by 0 bases, with 8 bases left in between. The CDR3 here is CASRADMNTEAFF. In DNA, the CDR3 is TGTGCCAGCAGGGCCGATATGAACACTGAAGCTTTCTTT.

The chain combines TRBV12-3 or TRBV12-4 with TRBJ1-1; possibly TRBD1 for D (5 bases). CDR3 length: 17 amino acids. Trimming stripped 4 bases from V and 3 bases from J, with 21 bases between. The CDR3, as DNA: TGTGCCAGCAGTTCGGGCCCGAAAGACAGATCTTACACTGAAGCTTTCTTT. This translates into CASSSGPKDRSYTEAFF.

This chain links TRBV29-1 with TRBJ2-5; D is possibly TRBD1 or TRBD2 (6 bases each). The CDR3 loop spans 12 amino acids. Germline V lookup: CDR1 SQVTM, CDR2 ANQGSEA. Deletions cut 4 bases from V and 5 bases from J, with 11 bases between. Written as DNA, the CDR3 is TGCAGCGTTGGGGGGGCTGACGAGACCCAGTACTTC. This translates into CSVGGADETQYF.

There are many counts of this clonotype. The rearrangement joins TRBV5-4 to TRBJ1-2; D gene uncertain. Germline CDR1 and CDR2: SGHNT and YYREEE (reference sequence). CDR3 length equals 15 residues. Trimming shortened V by 0 bases and J by 0 bases, and 9 bases separated the two germline ends. The CDR3 bases are TGTGCCAGCAGCTTGGGCCTCGCCGCTAACTATGGCTACACCTTC. Encoded protein: CASSLGLAANYGYTF.

This clonotype has a count of ten or more. The V call is TRBV7-2, the J call TRBJ1-6; D may be TRBD1 (6 bases). Germline V gene sequence: CDR1 SGHTA, CDR2 FQGNSA. V was shortened by 5 bases and J by 7 bases, with 15 bases between the two germline ends. This CDR3 is built from 15 residues. The CDR3 spells CASSNTQGRNSPLHF. CDR3 DNA: TGTGCCAGCAGCAACACGCAGGGGAGAAATTCACCCCTCCACTTT.

This clonotype came up many times. The rearrangement joins TRBV10-1 to TRBJ2-5; TRBD2 agrees at 8 bases. V was clipped by 6 bases and J by 5 bases; unmatched bases: 5. The CDR3 is 13 residues long. The germline CDR1 and CDR2 sequences are WNHNN and SYGVQD (reference sequence). The CDR3 sequence is CASSAGREETQYF. The CDR3 DNA reads TGCGCCAGCAGCGCCGGGAGGGAGGAGACCCAGTACTTC.

The rearrangement links TRBV27 to TRBJ2-2, with TRBD1 matching 9 bases. CDR1 is MNHEY, CDR2 SMNVEV, per germline (reference sequence). Trimming cost V 1 base and J 4 bases; bases outside gene matches: 1. CDR3 length: 15 amino acids. The CDR3 region has the DNA TGTGCCAGCAGTTTATGGGGACAGGGCACCGGGGAGCTGTTTTTT. Amino acids: CASSLWGQGTGELFF.

V usage is TRBV28 and J usage is TRBJ2-7; 7 nucleotides align to TRBD1. Trimming removed 7 bases from V and 3 bases from J; junction bases left unmatched: 9. This CDR3 contains 14 residues. Germline-derived CDR1 and CDR2 are MDHEN and SYDVKM. CDR3 amino acids: CASTQGDRLYEQYF. Here the CDR3 DNA reads TGTGCCAGCACCCAGGGGGACAGACTCTACGAGCAGTACTTC. Supplemented by reference TRBV28 and TRBJ2-7, the full variable domain reads DVKVTQSSRYLVKRTGEKVFLECVQDMDHENMFWYRQDPGLGLRLIYFSYDVKMKEKGDIPEGYSVSREKKERFSLILESASTNQTSMYLCASTQGDRLYEQYFGPGTRLTVT.

This clonotype was counted at least ten times. V is TRBV20-1 and J is TRBJ1-5, with D hard to call. V dropped 3 bases and J dropped 5 bases, with 17 bases sitting between them. This CDR3 comprises 15 residues. The germline V gene encodes CDR1 DFQATT and CDR2 SNEGSKA (reference sequence). Here the CDR3 reads CSARALGRWDQPQHF. In DNA, the CDR3 is TGCAGTGCTAGGGCCCTTGGTCGCTGGGATCAGCCCCAGCATTTT.

This clonotype appeared many times. The chain couples TRBV11-2 to TRBJ2-5, with 7 positions matching TRBD1. CDR1 is SGHAT, CDR2 FQNNGV, per germline. The J segment lost 3 bases and the V segment lost 5 bases, leaving 3 bases of the junction unmatched. The CDR3 consists of 13 residues. DNA of the CDR3: TGTGCCAGCAGCCGAGACAGGGAAGAGACCCAGTACTTC. Residues: CASSRDREETQYF. Full variable domain (remainder filled in from reference TRBV11-2 and TRBJ2-5): EAGVAQSPRYKIIEKRQSVAFWCNPISGHATLYWYQQILGQGPKLLIQFQNNGVVDDSQLPKDRFSAERLKGVDSTLKIQPAKLEDSAVYLCASSRDREETQYFGPGTRLLVL.

The count of this clonotype is one. The chain has TRBV12-3 or TRBV12-4 and TRBJ1-1; possibly TRBD1 for D (5 bases). This CDR3 has 17 residues. V lost 2 bases, J lost 0 bases, and 16 bases lay in between. As DNA, the CDR3 is TGTGCCAGCAGTTTAATTAGGGGCGACCCCATGAACACTGAAGCTTTCTTT. Encoded protein: CASSLIRGDPMNTEAFF.

This clonotype was found many times. The V and J genes are TRBV9 and TRBJ2-7; the D is unclear. Germline V gene data show CDR1 as SGDLS and CDR2 as YYNGEE. V lost 0 bases and J lost 0, with 10 bases in between. CDR3 length: 15 amino acids. The DNA for the CDR3 is TGTGCCAGCAGCGTAGGAGCAGCAAGCTCCTACGAGCAGTACTTC. Protein product: CASSVGAASSYEQYF.

This clonotype has ten or more counts. The V gene is TRBV5-4, the J gene TRBJ2-7, with no clear D. V dropped 2 bases and J dropped 0 bases, with 9 bases sitting between them. The CDR3 is made up of 14 amino acids. The germline CDR1 and CDR2 sequences are SGHNT and YYREEE (reference sequence). The CDR3, as DNA: TGTGCCAGCAGCTTTGGGGTAAACTCCTACGAGCAGTACTTC. As protein: CASSFGVNSYEQYF.

This clonotype was detected many times. The rearrangement joins TRBV2 to TRBJ1-5; D is perhaps TRBD1 (6 bases). Germline assignment: CDR1 SNHLY and CDR2 FYNNEI. The CDR3 length is 18 residues. V lost 1 base and J 1 base, leaving 17 bases between the germline ends. The CDR3 nucleotides are TGTGCCAGCAGTGAAGAGGGGGGTGGGGGCAAGAGCAATCAGCCCCAGCATTTT. Amino acids: CASSEEGGGGKSNQPQHF.

This chain links TRBV12-3 or TRBV12-4 with TRBJ2-7, with D maybe TRBD2 (6 bases). V was clipped by 1 base and J by 6 bases, with 7 bases between them. The CDR3 loop spans 12 amino acids. The CDR3 DNA reads TGTGCCAGCAGTTTAGTACTAGCCGAGCAGTACTTC. Translated: CASSLVLAEQYF.

This clonotype has a single count. The J gene is TRBJ1-1, the V gene TRBV7-6; tentative D call: TRBD1 (6 bases). The CDR3 spans 12 residues. Trimming shortened V by 3 bases and J by 7 bases, and 9 bases separated the two germline ends. CDR1 is SGHVS and CDR2 is FNYEAQ in the germline V gene. The CDR3 loop is CASSFGGGEAFF. Here the CDR3 DNA reads TGTGCCAGCAGCTTTGGAGGGGGTGAAGCTTTCTTT.

Comment on this clonotype: A read error is possible here, since a much larger clone lies one base away. V usage is TRBV10-3 and J usage is TRBJ1-1, with a possible D match to TRBD1 (6 bases). V dropped 7 bases and J dropped 7 bases, with 16 bases sitting between them. Germline loops: CDR1 ENHRY, CDR2 SYGVKD. The CDR3 is 13 amino acids. In DNA form, the CDR3 reads TGTGCCATCAACCGGAACAGGGATGATGAAGCTTTCTTT. Residues: CAINRNRDDEAFF.

The chain has TRBV30 and TRBJ2-5; 8 bases are a match to TRBD1. The CDR3 is 14 amino acids. V lost 4 bases to trimming and J lost 2 bases; unmatched junction nucleotides: 6. Germline loops: CDR1 GTSNPN, CDR2 SVGIG (reference sequence). The CDR3 spells CAWTSTGGQETQYF. The CDR3 DNA sequence: TGTGCCTGGACGTCTACAGGGGGACAAGAGACCCAGTACTTC.

This clonotype was detected only a few times. The V gene is TRBV27, the J gene TRBJ1-5, with a possible D match to TRBD1 (6 bases). The V end was cut by 2 bases, the J end by 8 bases, with 16 bases between. CDR3 length: 15 residues. Germline V lookup: CDR1 MNHEY, CDR2 SMNVEV (reference sequence). This CDR3 is CASSLRGARNEPQHF. CDR3 sequence (DNA): TGTGCCAGCAGTTTAAGGGGGGCGCGTAATGAGCCCCAGCATTTT.